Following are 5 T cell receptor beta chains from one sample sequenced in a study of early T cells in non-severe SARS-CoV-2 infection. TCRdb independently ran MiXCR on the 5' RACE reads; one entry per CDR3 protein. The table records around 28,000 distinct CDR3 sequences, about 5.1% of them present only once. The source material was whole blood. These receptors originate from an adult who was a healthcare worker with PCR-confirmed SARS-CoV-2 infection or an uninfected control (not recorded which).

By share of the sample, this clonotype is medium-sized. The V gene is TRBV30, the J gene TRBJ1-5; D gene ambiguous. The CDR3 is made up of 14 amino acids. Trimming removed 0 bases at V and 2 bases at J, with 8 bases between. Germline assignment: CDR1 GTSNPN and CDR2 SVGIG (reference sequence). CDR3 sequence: CAWSVEGRNQPQHF. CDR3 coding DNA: TGTGCCTGGAGTGTAGAGGGCCGCAATCAGCCCCAGCATTTT.

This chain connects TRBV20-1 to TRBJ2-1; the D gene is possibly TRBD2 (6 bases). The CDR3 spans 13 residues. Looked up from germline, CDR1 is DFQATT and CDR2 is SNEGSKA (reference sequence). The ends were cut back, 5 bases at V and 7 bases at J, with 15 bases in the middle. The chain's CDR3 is CSAHAGAGNEQFF. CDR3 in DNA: TGCAGTGCTCATGCCGGGGCGGGGAATGAGCAGTTCTTC.

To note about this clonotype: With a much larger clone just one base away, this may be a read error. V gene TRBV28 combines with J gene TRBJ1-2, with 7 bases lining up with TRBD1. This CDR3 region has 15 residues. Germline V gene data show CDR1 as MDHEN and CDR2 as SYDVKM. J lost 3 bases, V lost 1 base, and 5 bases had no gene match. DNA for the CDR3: TGTGCCAGCAGTTTATTAGGGGGCAATGACTATGGCTACACCTTC. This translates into CASSLLGGNDYGYTF.

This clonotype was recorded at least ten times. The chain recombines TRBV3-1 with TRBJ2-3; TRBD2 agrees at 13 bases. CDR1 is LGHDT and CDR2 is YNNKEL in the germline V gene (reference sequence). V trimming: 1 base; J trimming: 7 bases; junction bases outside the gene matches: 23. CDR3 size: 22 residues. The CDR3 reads CASSQVVPGLAGLDTEDHTQYF. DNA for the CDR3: TGTGCCAGCAGCCAAGTTGTACCGGGACTAGCGGGACTGGATACCGAAGACCATACGCAGTATTTT.

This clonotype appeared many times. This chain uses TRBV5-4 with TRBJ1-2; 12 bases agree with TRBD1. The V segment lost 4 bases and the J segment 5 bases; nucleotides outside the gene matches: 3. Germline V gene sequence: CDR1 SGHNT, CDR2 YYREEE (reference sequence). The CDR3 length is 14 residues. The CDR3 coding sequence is TGTGCCAGCAGCCCGGGACAGGGGGCATATGGCTACACCTTC. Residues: CASSPGQGAYGYTF. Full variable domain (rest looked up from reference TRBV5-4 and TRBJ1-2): ETGVTQSPTHLIKTRGQQVTLRCSSQSGHNTVSWYQQALGQGPQFIFQYYREEENGRGNFPPRFSGLQFPNYSSELNVNALELDDSALYLCASSPGQGAYGYTFGSGTRLTVV.